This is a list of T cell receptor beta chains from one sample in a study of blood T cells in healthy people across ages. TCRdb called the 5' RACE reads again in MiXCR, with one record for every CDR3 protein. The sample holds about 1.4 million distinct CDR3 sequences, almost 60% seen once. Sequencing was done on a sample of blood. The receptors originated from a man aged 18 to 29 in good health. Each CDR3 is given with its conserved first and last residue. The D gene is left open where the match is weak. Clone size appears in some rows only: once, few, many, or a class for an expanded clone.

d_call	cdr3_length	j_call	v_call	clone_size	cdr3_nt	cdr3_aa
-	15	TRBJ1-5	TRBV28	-	TGTGCCAGCAGGAATGGGGGGCCGAGCAATCAGCCCCAGCATTTT	CASRNGGPSNQPQHF
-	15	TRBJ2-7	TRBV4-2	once	TGTGCCGGCAGCCCGAACTCTGGGGACTCCTACGAGCAGTACTTC	CAGSPNSGDSYEQYF
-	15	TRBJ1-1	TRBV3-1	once	TGTGCCAGCAGCCAAGATCGGCTTCCCAACACTGAAGCTTTCTTT	CASSQDRLPNTEAFF
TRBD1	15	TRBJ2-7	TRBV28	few	TGTGCCAGCAGTTTCTTCCGGGACAGACCCTACGAGCAGTACTTC	CASSFFRDRPYEQYF
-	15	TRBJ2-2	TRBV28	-	TGTGCCAGCAGTCCACAGGGTATTGGCACCGGGGAGCTGTTTTTT	CASSPQGIGTGELFF
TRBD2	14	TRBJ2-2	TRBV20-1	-	TGCAGTGCAAGGACTAGCGGGAGATCCGGGGAGCTGTTTTTT	CSARTSGRSGELFF
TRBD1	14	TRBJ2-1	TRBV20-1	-	TGCAGTGCTGCCGGGACAGGGATAGTCGATGAGCAGTTCTTC	CSAAGTGIVDEQFF
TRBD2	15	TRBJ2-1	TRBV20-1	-	TGCAGTGGGATTGGCGGGAGGGCCGGGTACAATGAGCAGTTCTTC	CSGIGGRAGYNEQFF
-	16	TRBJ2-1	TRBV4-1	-	TGCGCCAGCAGCTCACGTACTACCATCTCCTACAATGAGCAGTTCTTC	CASSSRTTISYNEQFF
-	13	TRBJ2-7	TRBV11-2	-	TGTGCCAGCAGCTCCAGACCGTCCTGCGAGCAGTACTTC	CASSSRPSCEQYF
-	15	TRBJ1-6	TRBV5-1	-	TGCGCCAGCAGCTTGGAGCCGCAGGGGCAGTCACCCCTCCACTTT	CASSLEPQGQSPLHF
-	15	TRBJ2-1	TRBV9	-	TGTGCCAGCAGCGCCCCAGAGACTCCCTACAATGAGCAGTTCTTC	CASSAPETPYNEQFF
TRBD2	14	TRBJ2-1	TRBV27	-	TGTGCCAGCAGACGTGCTAGCGGGAGTAATGAGCAGTTCTTC	CASRRASGSNEQFF
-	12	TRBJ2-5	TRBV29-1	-	TGCAGCGTGACTGGCGATCAAGAGACCCAGTACTTC	CSVTGDQETQYF
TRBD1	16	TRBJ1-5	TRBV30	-	TGTGCCTGGAGTGTTTACAGGGGACAGGGAAATCAGCCCCAGCATTTT	CAWSVYRGQGNQPQHF
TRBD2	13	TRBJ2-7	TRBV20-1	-	TGCAGTGCTAGAGCGGTCAGCGGGGAAAAGCAGTACTTC	CSARAVSGEKQYF
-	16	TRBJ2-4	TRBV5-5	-	TGTGCCAGCAGCTTGGCAGACACTCGGGGAAAAAACATTCAGTACTTC	CASSLADTRGKNIQYF
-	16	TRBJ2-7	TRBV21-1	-	TGTGCCAGCAGCAAAGCTTTTGTGGACAGGGCCTACGAGCAGTACTTC	CASSKAFVDRAYEQYF
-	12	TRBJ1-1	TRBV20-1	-	TGCAGTGCTGGCGAGGTACACACTGAAGCTTTCTTT	CSAGEVHTEAFF
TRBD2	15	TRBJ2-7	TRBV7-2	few	TGTGCCAGCAGCTTGAATAGCGGGGGGATCTACGAGCAGTACTTC	CASSLNSGGIYEQYF
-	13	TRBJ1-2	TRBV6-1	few	TGTGCCAGCAGTGAAGGGCGGCCCTATGGCTACACCTTC	CASSEGRPYGYTF
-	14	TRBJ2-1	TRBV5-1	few	TGCGCCAGCAGCCTTGGACAGTCCTACAATGAGCAGTTCTTC	CASSLGQSYNEQFF
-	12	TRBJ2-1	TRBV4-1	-	TGCGCCAGCAGCCGAGGAATGAATGAGCTGTTCTTC	CASSRGMNELFF
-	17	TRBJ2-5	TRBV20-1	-	TGCAGTGCTAGAGAGCGAAATCAGCGGCCCCACGTAGAGACCCAGTACTTC	CSARERNQRPHVETQYF